The present T cell receptor (beta chain) was sequenced within a study of blood T cell repertoires in COVID-19. Germline assignment: CDR1 SNHLY and CDR2 FYNNEI. The V gene lost 3 bases and the J gene lost 6 bases, with 5 bases spanning the gap. The CDR3 contains 11 residues. Per the original data handling: How many nucleated cells were present was estimated from reference gene primer amplification. Sequenced by immunoSEQ multiplex PCR; TCRdb stores in-frame clones only, minus some. V, J and clone size derive from that table, while D and trimming were established from the DNA sequence. Of more than 300,000 clones in the sample, about 90% were seen once. Seattle's enrolled individuals joined amid active infection and were then monitored longitudinally.

This clonotype was sampled from a woman in her twenties or thirties with COVID-19, enrolled during active disease. The rearrangement uses TRBV2 and TRBJ1-2; no definite D call. The source material was peripheral blood. The CDR3 region has the DNA TGTGCCAGCAGTGACGAGGATGGCTACACCTTC. Its protein is CASSDEDGYTF. The full variable domain, its missing parts supplied by reference TRBV2 and TRBJ1-2, is EPEVTQTPSHQVTQMGQEVILRCVPISNHLYFYWYRQILGQKVEFLVSFYNNEISEKSEIFDDQFSVERPDGSNFTLKIRSTKLEDSAMYFCASSDEDGYTFGSGTRLTVV.